Below are 14 T cell receptor beta chains sequenced from a single sample in a study of blood T cells in healthy people across ages. Alongside a J-beta primer mix, a sample-barcoded 5' primer served in a second PCR lasting about 7 to 12 cycles. In TCRdb, the 5' RACE reads were re-called with MiXCR into one record per CDR3 protein. The sample contains hundreds of thousands of distinct CDR3 sequences, less than 35% of which appear only once. The source material was blood. Receptor source: a woman older than 75 in good health.

This clonotype was counted a few times. V gene TRBV20-1 combines with J gene TRBJ1-5; 8 bases line up with TRBD1. V lost 1 base and J lost 10; bases outside the gene matches: 9. CDR1 and CDR2 from the germline V gene are DFQATT and SNEGSKA (reference sequence). This CDR3 has 14 residues. The CDR3 loop reads CSARVGTGGRPQHF. CDR3 nucleotides: TGCAGTGCTAGAGTTGGAACAGGGGGTCGACCCCAGCATTTT.

The chain carries TRBV5-1 and TRBJ2-7; unclear D gene. The germline V gene encodes CDR1 SGHRS and CDR2 YFSETQ. V was cut by 5 bases and J by 4 bases, with 16 bases left in between. The CDR3 has 14 residues. The CDR3 spells CASRTGFLPYEQYF. In DNA, the CDR3 is TGCGCCAGCAGGACCGGCTTCCTCCCTTACGAGCAGTACTTC. The full variable domain, with the rest looked up from reference TRBV5-1 and TRBJ2-7, is KAGVTQTPRYLIKTRGQQVTLSCSPISGHRSVSWYQQTPGQGLQFLFEYFSETQRNKGNFPGRFSGRQFSNSRSEMNVSTLELGDSALYLCASRTGFLPYEQYFGPGTRLTVT.

This clonotype was recorded a few times. This chain links TRBV30 with TRBJ1-4, with TRBD1 matching over 7 bases. The J segment lost 3 bases and the V segment lost 5 bases, leaving 6 bases of the junction unmatched. From germline, CDR1 is GTSNPN and CDR2 SVGIG (reference sequence). The CDR3 is 14 residues long. CDR3 region: CAWGPGGPNEKLFF. The CDR3 DNA follows: TGTGCCTGGGGCCCAGGGGGGCCTAATGAAAAACTGTTTTTT. The full variable domain, rest sourced from reference TRBV30 and TRBJ1-4, is SQTIHQWPATLVQPVGSPLSLECTVEGTSNPNLYWYRQAAGRGLQLLFYSVGIGQISSEVPQNLSASRPQDRQFILSSKKLLLSDSGFYLCAWGPGGPNEKLFFGSGTQLSVL.

This clonotype was seen many times. The chain's CDR3 is CASSLEDSYQPQHF. CDR3 coding DNA: TGTGCCAGCAGCTTAGAGGACAGTTATCAGCCCCAGCATTTT. This rearrangement joins TRBV7-9 to TRBJ1-5; TRBD1 is a possible D gene (6 bases). This CDR3 has 14 amino acids. Trimming cost V 1 base and J 5 bases, with 9 bases left between them. CDR1 and CDR2 (germline): SEHNR, FQNEAQ (reference sequence). Complete variable domain (other parts from reference TRBV7-9 and TRBJ1-5): DTGVSQNPRHKITKRGQNVTFRCDPISEHNRLYWYRQTLGQGPEFLTYFQNEAQLEKSRLLSDRFSAERPKGSFSTLEIQRTEQGDSAMYLCASSLEDSYQPQHFGDGTRLSIL.

Comment on this clonotype: The junction differs from germline at one of its ends, possibly a read error. The rearrangement joins TRBV10-3 to TRBJ2-2; 9 nucleotides agree with TRBD2. The CDR3 contains 14 residues. Per the germline V gene, CDR1 is ENHRY and CDR2 is SYGVKD. The CDR3 sequence is CAIRASGETGERFF. CDR3 nucleotide sequence: TGTGCCATCAGGGCTAGCGGGGAGACCGGGGAGCGGTTTTTT.

In this sample, this clonotype turned up a few times. The V gene is TRBV9, the J gene TRBJ1-3; no definite D call. Trimming took off 0 bases at V and 3 bases at J, with 7 bases between the two ends. CDR1 and CDR2 (germline): SGDLS, YYNGEE. This CDR3 is built from 14 residues. CDR3 in amino acids: CASSVAASGNTIYF. Here the CDR3 DNA reads TGTGCCAGCAGCGTAGCGGCAAGTGGAAACACCATATATTTT.

This clonotype was counted many times. This chain uses TRBV18 with TRBJ2-1, with TRBD2 as a possible D gene (5 bases). The CDR3 sequence is 20 residues long. Per germline, CDR1 KGHSH and CDR2 LQKENI. Trimming stripped 0 bases from V and 0 bases from J, with 21 bases between. CDR3 coding DNA: TGTGCCAGCTCACCACCCATCGGTTCGAAGACTACGAGCTCCTACAATGAGCAGTTCTTC. This gives the protein CASSPPIGSKTTSSYNEQFF.

A remark on this clonotype: The final CDR3 position lacks the conserved phenylalanine or tryptophan, pointing to a likely read error. V and J are TRBV28 and TRBJ2-5; D possibly corresponds to TRBD1 (7 bases). CDR3 length equals 13 residues. Per the germline V gene, CDR1 is MDHEN and CDR2 is SYDVKM. The V end lost 5 bases, the J end lost 2 bases, and 9 bases lay between the germline ends. As DNA, the CDR3 is TGTGCCAGCAGTCCAGGGGGGCAAGAGACCCAGTACGTT. Its protein product is CASSPGGQETQYV.

In the case of this clonotype: An end of the junction does not agree with germline; a read error may underlie this. This sequence joins TRBV6-6 and TRBJ1-2, with D maybe TRBD1 (5 bases). Per germline, CDR1 MNHNY and CDR2 SVGAGI (reference sequence). The CDR3 has 15 residues. CDR3 region: CASSDSGLGSAGYTF. In DNA form, the CDR3 reads TGTGCCAGCAGTGACTCAGGGTTAGGGTCGGCGGGCTACACCTTC.

The chain has TRBV27 and TRBJ2-2; D possibly corresponds to TRBD1 (7 bases). The CDR3 consists of 14 residues. Trimming stripped 10 bases from V and 4 bases from J, with 16 bases between. Germline V gene data show CDR1 as MNHEY and CDR2 as SMNVEV (reference sequence). The chain's CDR3 is CATLRQGGTGELFF. The CDR3, as DNA: TGTGCCACCTTGAGACAGGGAGGCACCGGGGAGCTGTTTTTT.

The chain employs TRBV5-6 and TRBJ1-3, with D possibly being TRBD1 (6 bases). Trimming took off 3 bases at V and 2 bases at J, with 15 bases between the two ends. Per the germline V gene, CDR1 is SGHDT and CDR2 is YYEEEE. The CDR3 is 16 amino acids. CDR3 protein: CASSWRGGAAGNTIYF. CDR3 bases: TGTGCCAGCAGCTGGCGGGGGGGCGCCGCTGGAAACACCATATATTTT.

This chain uses TRBV7-9 with TRBJ1-2; D remains ambiguous. The CDR3 length is 12 residues. The germline CDR1 and CDR2 sequences are SEHNR and FQNEAQ (reference sequence). V lost 6 bases and J 4 bases, leaving 9 bases between the germline ends. CDR3: CASRTAPYGYTF. CDR3 sequence (DNA): TGTGCCAGCAGGACGGCCCCCTATGGCTACACCTTC.

This clonotype has at least ten counts. It may be a read error: a sequence one base away is much more abundant. The chain combines TRBV12-3 or TRBV12-4 with TRBJ2-7; TRBD1 or TRBD2 may be the D gene (6 bases each). Trimming left V 8 bases short and J 6 bases short, with 17 bases between. CDR3 length equals 13 residues. Here the CDR3 DNA reads TGTGCCAGCGAGCTCGGGGGCTGCGGCGAGCAGTACTTC. It translates to CASELGGCGEQYF.

This clonotype appeared many times. The V and J genes are TRBV5-1 and TRBJ2-3; 9 positions agree with TRBD2. Germline V gene sequence: CDR1 SGHRS, CDR2 YFSETQ. V trimming: 0 bases; J trimming: 3 bases; junction bases outside the gene matches: 2. The CDR3 extends over 15 amino acids. This CDR3 reads CASSLGLAGTDTQYF. The CDR3, as DNA: TGCGCCAGCAGCTTGGGGCTAGCGGGGACAGATACGCAGTATTTT.